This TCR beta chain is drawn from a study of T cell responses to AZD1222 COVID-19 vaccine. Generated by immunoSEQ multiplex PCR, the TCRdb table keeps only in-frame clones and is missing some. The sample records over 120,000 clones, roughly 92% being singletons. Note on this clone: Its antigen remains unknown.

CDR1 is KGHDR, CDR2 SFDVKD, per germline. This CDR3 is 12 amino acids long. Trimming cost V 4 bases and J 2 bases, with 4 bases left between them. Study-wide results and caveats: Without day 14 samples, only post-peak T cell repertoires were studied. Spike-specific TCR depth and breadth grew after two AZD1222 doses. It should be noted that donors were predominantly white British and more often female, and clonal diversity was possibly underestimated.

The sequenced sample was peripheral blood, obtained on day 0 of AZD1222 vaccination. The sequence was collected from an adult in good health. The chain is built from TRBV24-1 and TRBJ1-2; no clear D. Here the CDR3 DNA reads TGTGCCACCAGTGAACGGAACTATGGCTACACCTTC. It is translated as CATSERNYGYTF.